This T cell receptor (beta chain) was identified during a study of CXCR3-negative and CXCR3-positive naive CD8 T cells. The libraries of TRB cDNA were prepared using 5' RACE with UMI labels. TCRdb re-called the 5' RACE reads and catalogs CDR3 proteins one per entry, DNA excluded. The data include about 110,000 distinct CDR3 sequences; the top ten clones carry approximately 0.37%. The CDR3 sequence is 13 residues long. Germline assignment: CDR1 MGHRA and CDR2 YSYEKL. In regard to this clonotype: No antigen is known for it.

Study outcomes and limitations: CXCR3-expressing naive cells carried TRB CDR3s more hydrophobic than those of CXCR3-negative naive cells. Most assays were run on fresh PBMCs (CXCR3 expression partially decreased after cryopreservation).

The chain recombines TRBV4-1 with TRBJ2-7; the D gene TCRdb calls, TRBD2, cannot be checked with no DNA. Sequenced: naive CXCR3+ CD8+ T cells from blood. Described subset: CD45RO-CCR7+CD27+CD95- naive CD8+ T cells expressing CXCR3 (TNR3+). The receptor's source is a human donor in good health. Some clones in this sample may be carry-over from other donors' samples. The CDR3 sequence: CASSQDRGSWQYF.